This T cell receptor (beta chain) appears in the sequencing data of a study of blood T cell repertoires in COVID-19 (dated by TCRdb to the early 2020s). The study in broad terms: Recovered participants in ImmuneRACE Cohort 3 were defined as having two consecutive negative NP/OP PCR tests, clearance from a healthcare professional, or resolution of symptoms. HLA class I and class II types, where available, came from metadata supplied by the sample provider rather than from assay-based typing. The dataset comprised deeply sampled blood TCRbeta repertoires from subjects exposed to, actively infected with, or recovered from COVID-19. Samples covering the acute and convalescent phases of COVID-19 were provided by collaborators in the United States, Italy and Spain. Samples came from the ongoing ImmuneRACE study (first 160 participants) plus 1,254 subjects from 6 global collaborators. The repertoires were released in a freely available public database meant as a resource for research on the immune response to SARS-CoV-2. The prospective study material was composed of cDNA or gDNA derived from T cells, B-cell-depleted T cells, or PBMCs. Nearly every sample came with metadata listing a de-identified subject ID, COVID-19 status, age in years and sex. Study-level results and caveats: How much clinical and demographic metadata was included differed by source and by participant, and the metadata was provided uncurated.

Enrolling through a virtual design, the prospective study's participants ranged in age from roughly 18 to 89 years and lived across about two dozen United States geographic areas. In the prospective study, participants were assigned to cohorts based on the clinical history participants reported in a screening survey and a study questionnaire. Each participant in the prospective study had whole blood, serum and a nasopharyngeal or oropharyngeal swab collected by mobile phlebotomists. Additional blood draws and questionnaires over an approximately 2-month period could optionally be provided by prospective study participants. Blood samples from the prospective study were shipped frozen or at room temperature prior to DNA extraction. The immunoSEQ Assay, a bias-controlled multiplex PCR, was used to amplify TCRbeta CDR3 regions from genomic DNA. The source study handled its data this way. The number of nucleated cells in each sample was estimated from the amplification of reference gene primers within the assay. Sequence reads were collapsed and filtered to measure the absolute abundance of every unique TCRbeta CDR3 rearrangement. For each sample, productive Simpson clonality was calculated as the square root of Simpson's diversity index over productive rearrangements. The table comes from immuneACCESS by way of TCRdb, which keeps in-frame sequences with V and J called. Part of the clones is missing from these tables; in studies checked, under half for an unresolved V gene and the rest for unknown reasons. D and trimming were read from the DNA, whereas the V and J calls and clone size are those reported in that table. Here the sample has more than 300,000 clones; approximately 89% occur a single time. The top ten clonotypes cover approximately 1.9% of the sample.

This clone has just a few counts. Its antigen is still unknown. Qualities for individual bases were not recorded, and no much larger clone is one base off. The CDR3 runs 16 residues from the cysteine to the phenylalanine. Of all the DNA, just the CDR3 is kept, 48 bases in frame from base 1. Relative to germline, V is missing 5 bases and J is missing 2 bases, with 5 bases of the junction outside any gene match. The germline V gene (reference sequence) sets CDR1 to LNHDA and CDR2 to SQIVND. The rearranged chain carries TRBV19 and TRBJ1-5; 11 central bases correspond to TRBD1. The source material was PBMCs or T cells enriched from blood (not recorded which). This TCR was sampled from a man between 40 and 49 years old in a cohort exposed to, infected with or recovered from COVID-19 (not recorded which). The base sequence is TGTGCCAGTAGTCCCGGACAGGGGGCCGGCAATCAGCCCCAGCATTTT. It encodes CASSPGQGAGNQPQHF. With all but the CDR3 taken from the reference TRBV19 and TRBJ1-5 genes, the full variable domain is: DGGITQSPKYLFRKEGQNVTLSCEQNLNHDAMYWYRQDPGQGLRLIYYSQIVNDFQKGDIAEGYSVSREKKESFPLTVTSAQKNPTAFYLCASSPGQGAGNQPQHFGDGTRLSIL.